These 27 T cell receptor beta chains were all obtained from the same sample, sequenced in a study of blood T cell repertoires in COVID-19. Produced via immunoSEQ multiplex PCR; TCRdb's table is partial and in-frame only. Counted here are around 64,000 clones, around 86% occurring once; the ten biggest clones make up 5% to 6.5%. The sample consisted of peripheral blood. All receptors come from a middle-aged man with active COVID-19.

The chain recombines TRBV6-1 with TRBJ1-2; 9 nucleotides align to TRBD1. V lost 6 bases and J lost 1; bases outside the gene matches: 9. There are 16 residues in the CDR3. Germline V gives CDR1 MNHNS, CDR2 SASEGT. CDR3 coding DNA: TGTGCCAGCAGCGAAACCGCGGGACAGGGTAACTATGGCTACACCTTC. The encoded protein is CASSETAGQGNYGYTF.

The chain combines TRBV19 with TRBJ2-1; 9 bases agree with TRBD2. Unmatched junction bases numbered 2, after V lost 1 base and J lost 4 bases. The CDR3 extends over 15 amino acids. Germline-derived CDR1 and CDR2 are LNHDA and SQIVND (reference sequence). As DNA, the CDR3 is TGTGCCAGTAGTATAGCCCTAGCGGGGTACAATGAGCAGTTCTTC. Its translation: CASSIALAGYNEQFF.

The chain uses TRBV6-5 and TRBJ1-5; 7 nucleotides match TRBD1. With 5 bases clipped from V and 3 bases from J, the junction kept 7 bases outside the gene matches. This CDR3 is 15 amino acids long. The germline V gene encodes CDR1 MNHEY and CDR2 SVGAGI. CDR3: CASSLYRGDNQPQHF. In nucleotides, the CDR3 is TGTGCCAGCAGTCTCTACAGGGGCGACAATCAGCCCCAGCATTTT.

This clone is a singleton in its sample. The chain carries TRBV30 and TRBJ2-7, with D perhaps TRBD1 (6 bases). V was clipped by 6 bases and J by 3 bases, with 18 bases between them. The CDR3 loop spans 14 amino acids. Germline loops: CDR1 GTSNPN, CDR2 SVGIG (reference sequence). The CDR3 loop is CACADRRGNYEQYF. The CDR3 DNA reads as TGTGCCTGCGCGGACAGAAGGGGCAACTACGAGCAGTACTTC. The whole variable domain, remainder taken from reference TRBV30 and TRBJ2-7, is SQTIHQWPATLVQPVGSPLSLECTVEGTSNPNLYWYRQAAGRGLQLLFYSVGIGQISSEVPQNLSASRPQDRQFILSSKKLLLSDSGFYLCACADRRGNYEQYFGPGTRLTVT.

The chain employs TRBV19 and TRBJ2-1; 9 nucleotides match TRBD2. The length of the CDR3 is 15 residues. Germline assignment: CDR1 LNHDA and CDR2 SQIVND (reference sequence). J lost 3 bases, V lost 7 bases, and 7 bases had no gene match. The chain's CDR3 is CASNVAGAGYNEQFF. The CDR3 DNA reads as TGTGCCAGTAATGTAGCGGGAGCAGGCTACAATGAGCAGTTCTTC.

V and J are TRBV24-1 and TRBJ2-1, with D possibly TRBD1 on 6 matching bases. The CDR3 covers 16 residues. V dropped 0 bases and J dropped 9 bases, with 17 bases sitting between them. Per germline, CDR1 KGHDR and CDR2 SFDVKD. CDR3 loop: CATSDLPPGDGGEQFF. The CDR3 nucleotides read TGTGCCACCAGTGATTTGCCGCCAGGGGATGGTGGTGAGCAGTTCTTC.

This chain links TRBV15 with TRBJ1-6; the match to TRBD1 covers 12 bases. The trim removed 5 bases at V and 6 bases at J, leaving 8 bases unmatched. Germline lookup yields CDR1 LNHNV and CDR2 YYDKDF (reference sequence). The CDR3 is 17 amino acids. The CDR3 loop reads CATSSGTGGSSNSPLHF. The DNA for the CDR3 is TGTGCCACCAGCTCCGGGACAGGGGGCTCTTCTAATTCACCCCTCCACTTT.

The gene calls are TRBV7-2 and TRBJ2-2, with TRBD2 matching 12 bases. The CDR3 extends over 19 amino acids. After removal of 2 bases from V and 5 bases from J, the junction contained 12 bases not matched to a gene. Germline V lookup: CDR1 SGHTA, CDR2 FQGNSA. CDR3 DNA sequence: TGTGCCAGCAGCTTAAGGTCTAGCGGGAGGGCCATGGGAACCGGGGAGCTGTTTTTT. Translating it yields CASSLRSSGRAMGTGELFF. Filled out from reference TRBV7-2 and TRBJ2-2, the complete variable domain reads GAGVSQSPSNKVTEKGKDVELRCDPISGHTALYWYRQSLGQGLEFLIYFQGNSAPDKSGLPSDRFSAERTGGSVSTLTIQRTQQEDSAVYLCASSLRSSGRAMGTGELFFGEGSRLTVL.

The chain joins TRBV19 to TRBJ2-7, with 9 bases lining up with TRBD1. The germline V gene has CDR1 LNHDA and CDR2 SQIVND (reference sequence). After removal of 3 bases from V and 2 bases from J, the junction contained 5 bases not matched to a gene. The CDR3 sequence is 15 residues long. The CDR3 DNA is TGTGCCAGTAGTATTGGGGGGACAGGGACCTACGAGCAGTACTTC. Translating it yields CASSIGGTGTYEQYF.

This chain uses TRBV15 with TRBJ2-3; D might be TRBD2 (6 bases). Between the trimmed V and J ends, which lost 3 bases and 1 base, there was a span of 14 bases. Per germline, CDR1 LNHNV and CDR2 YYDKDF (reference sequence). This CDR3 comprises 16 residues. CDR3 in amino acids: CATSSKYGSGTDTQYF. CDR3 DNA: TGTGCCACCAGCAGCAAATACGGGAGCGGCACAGATACGCAGTATTTT.

Written as DNA, the CDR3 is TGCGCCAGCAGCTTGGCGGGACTAGCGGGAGGGTACCATGAGCAGTTCTTC. Its protein product is CASSLAGLAGGYHEQFF. The chain employs TRBV5-1 and TRBJ2-1; 16 positions agree with TRBD2. After removal of 0 bases from V and 8 bases from J, the junction contained 5 bases not matched to a gene. The CDR3 contains 17 residues. The germline gives CDR1 SGHRS, CDR2 YFSETQ.

This clone turned up a few times. The chain is built from TRBV7-9 and TRBJ2-7; unclear D gene. The ends were cut back, 2 bases at V and 2 bases at J, with 10 bases in the middle. This CDR3 contains 14 residues. Per the germline V gene, CDR1 is SEHNR and CDR2 is FQNEAQ (reference sequence). The DNA of the CDR3 is TGTGCCAGCAGCTTATTCCAGGAAACCTACGAGCAGTACTTC. It yields the protein CASSLFQETYEQYF. Combining the CDR3 with reference TRBV7-9 and TRBJ2-7 gives the whole variable domain DTGVSQNPRHKITKRGQNVTFRCDPISEHNRLYWYRQTLGQGPEFLTYFQNEAQLEKSRLLSDRFSAERPKGSFSTLEIQRTEQGDSAMYLCASSLFQETYEQYFGPGTRLTVT.

The chain recombines TRBV9 with TRBJ2-2; the D is unclear. There are 16 residues in the CDR3. Deletions cut 0 bases from V and 3 bases from J, with 12 bases between. From germline, CDR1 is SGDLS and CDR2 YYNGEE. CDR3 loop: CASSVGTGWDTGELFF. The CDR3 DNA sequence: TGTGCCAGCAGCGTAGGTACGGGTTGGGACACCGGGGAGCTGTTTTTT.

This clone occurred once. V gene TRBV4-1 combines with J gene TRBJ1-6, with a possible D match to TRBD1 (6 bases). The CDR3 runs to 16 residues. V was cut by 4 bases and J by 3 bases, with 13 bases left in between. Germline V lookup: CDR1 MGHRA, CDR2 YSYEKL. CDR3 DNA: TGCGCCAGCAGCCGAAGCGTACAGGGCTATAATTCACCCCTCCACTTT. This translates into CASSRSVQGYNSPLHF.

The rearrangement uses TRBV19 and TRBJ2-5; D perhaps matches TRBD1 (5 bases). CDR1 is LNHDA and CDR2 is SQIVND in the germline V gene (reference sequence). The CDR3 is made up of 14 amino acids. V was pared by 3 bases and J by 5 bases, with 13 bases between. The CDR3 nucleotides read TGTGCCAGTAGTATTATGAAGGGGCATGAGACCCAGTACTTC. Its protein product is CASSIMKGHETQYF.

The chain couples TRBV11-3 to TRBJ2-7; 10 bases align to TRBD2. Unmatched junction bases numbered 8, after V lost 3 bases and J lost 3 bases. CDR1 SGHNT and CDR2 YENEEA come from the germline V gene. CDR3 size: 16 residues. The CDR3 sequence: CASSFIQREGVYEQYF. The CDR3 nucleotides read TGTGCCAGCAGCTTCATCCAGCGGGAGGGTGTCTACGAGCAGTACTTC.

V usage is TRBV5-4 and J usage is TRBJ2-1, with D unclear. This CDR3 is 16 amino acids long. In germline, CDR1 is SGHNT, CDR2 YYREEE (reference sequence). V was shortened by 0 bases and J by 2 bases, with 12 bases between the two germline ends. CDR3 nucleotide sequence: TGTGCCAGCAGCTTGGCCGGCGGAGCCCCCTACAATGAGCAGTTCTTC. It is translated as CASSLAGGAPYNEQFF.

The chain couples TRBV20-1 to TRBJ2-7; 8 bases fit TRBD1. Per germline, CDR1 DFQATT and CDR2 SNEGSKA (reference sequence). The CDR3 runs 15 residues. J lost 1 base, V lost 4 bases, and 9 bases had no gene match. This CDR3 is CSATDGQGASYEQYF. The CDR3 DNA reads TGCAGTGCTACTGATGGACAGGGCGCTTCCTACGAGCAGTACTTC.

This clone occurred once. This chain links TRBV7-9 with TRBJ2-1; possibly TRBD2 for D (6 bases). Per germline, CDR1 SEHNR and CDR2 FQNEAQ (reference sequence). The length of the CDR3 is 15 residues. Trimming shortened V by 1 base and J by 8 bases, and 15 bases separated the two germline ends. The CDR3 sequence is CASSLERERLDEQFF. In DNA, the CDR3 is TGTGCCAGCAGCTTAGAACGGGAGAGACTCGATGAGCAGTTCTTC.

The chain couples TRBV7-2 to TRBJ1-4; D is undetermined. Germline CDR1 is SGHTA and CDR2 is FQGNSA. The CDR3 spans 16 residues. V lost 5 bases, J lost 1 base, and 14 bases lay in between. Here the CDR3 DNA reads TGTGCCAGCAGCCGTGACCTAACGGGAACTAATGAAAAACTGTTTTTT. Its translation is CASSRDLTGTNEKLFF.

The V gene is TRBV10-2, the J gene TRBJ2-7; TRBD2 agrees at 11 bases. Trimming took 3 bases from V and 7 from J; bases not matched to a gene: 8. This CDR3 contains 15 residues. Germline V gives CDR1 WSHSY, CDR2 SAAADI. The CDR3 reads CASSDVRLAGNEQYF. CDR3 in DNA: TGCGCCAGCAGTGATGTTAGACTAGCGGGAAATGAGCAGTACTTC.

CDR3 loop: CASSENRGPEAFF. The CDR3 DNA follows: TGTGCCAGCAGTGAAAACAGGGGGCCCGAAGCTTTCTTT. The chain couples TRBV6-1 to TRBJ1-1; 9 nucleotides line up with TRBD1. The CDR3 is made up of 13 amino acids. V lost 2 bases to trimming and J lost 8 bases; unmatched junction nucleotides: 3. Looked up from germline, CDR1 is MNHNS and CDR2 is SASEGT.

V is TRBV19 and J is TRBJ1-4; D not resolved. Germline lookup yields CDR1 LNHDA and CDR2 SQIVND (reference sequence). V lost 6 bases and J lost 3, with 17 bases in between. The CDR3 sequence is 16 residues long. The CDR3 spells CASRRVGERANEKLFF. CDR3 in DNA: TGTGCCAGTAGACGGGTTGGGGAGCGGGCTAATGAAAAACTGTTTTTT.

To note about this clone: A junction end diverges from the germline sequence, so it may reflect a read error. The J gene is TRBJ2-1, the V gene TRBV5-1, with 9 positions matching TRBD1. CDR1 is SGHRS and CDR2 is YFSETQ in the germline V gene. The CDR3 sequence is 15 residues long. CDR3 sequence: CASRLDRGSYNEQFF. CDR3 sequence (DNA): TGCGCCAGCAGATTGGACAGGGGATCCTACAATGAGCAGTTCTTC.

The gene calls are TRBV11-2 and TRBJ2-2; the match to TRBD1 covers 8 bases. CDR1 and CDR2 (germline): SGHAT, FQNNGV. The V gene end was trimmed by 1 base and the J gene end by 7 bases; junction bases not matched to a gene: 11. The CDR3 has 17 residues. The CDR3 bases are TGTGCCAGCAGCTTAGCCCTCGGGCAGGGGGCGATCGGGGAGCTGTTTTTT. Translation: CASSLALGQGAIGELFF.

The table lists this clone with a count of one. The chain carries TRBV23-1 and TRBJ1-4; TRBD1 aligns across 9 bases. TRBV23-1 is an ORF for which the function is uncertain. The CDR3 spans 18 residues. V lost 3 bases, J lost 11 bases, and 19 bases stayed unmatched. CDR3 DNA: TGCGCCAGCAGTCACCGCCCTGGCCCCGGGACAGGGCTTCGGAAACTGTTTTTT. Amino acid sequence: CASSHRPGPGTGLRKLFF.

The gene calls are TRBV27 and TRBJ2-7, with TRBD1 matching 12 bases. From germline, CDR1 is MNHEY and CDR2 SMNVEV (reference sequence). The CDR3 covers 15 residues. V shed 3 bases, J shed 7 bases, and the junction held 7 bases outside the gene matches. Here the CDR3 DNA reads TGTGCCAGCAGTTTTTCGGGACAGGGGGCGGGTGAGCAGTACTTC. This sequence encodes CASSFSGQGAGEQYF.